Each of the 26 T cell receptor beta chains below was sequenced from the same sample in a study of cytomegalovirus exposure and HLA in healthy donors. The PCR made use of 60 Vbeta and 13 Jbeta primers. Assay used: immunoSEQ multiplex PCR; TCRdb lists only in-frame clones, some missing. The repertoire has 120,000 to 150,000 clones, almost 85% of them found once; the top ten carry more than 2.5%. The material sequenced was PBMCs. The receptor source for this set is a man between 18 and 35 years old in good health and CMV-seropositive.

About this clone itself: One end of the junction varies from germline; a read error may be responsible. This chain joins TRBV7-7 and TRBJ2-2; 9 nucleotides agree with TRBD2. The CDR3 loop spans 16 amino acids. Germline V gene sequence: CDR1 SSHAT, CDR2 FNYEAQ (reference sequence). CDR3 coding DNA: TGTGCTAGCAGCTTATTAGCGGGAGACGACACCGGGGAGCTGTTTTTT. It specifies CASSLLAGDDTGELFF.

This clone was seen a single time. The V call is TRBV6-4, the J call TRBJ1-2; D perhaps matches TRBD1 (6 bases). The CDR3 is 13 amino acids. Germline assignment: CDR1 MRHNA and CDR2 SNTAGT. V dropped 6 bases and J dropped 7 bases, with 15 bases sitting between them. In nucleotides, the CDR3 is TGTGCCAGCAGCCAAACAGGGCGAGGTGGCTACACCTTC. The encoded protein is CASSQTGRGGYTF.

This clone was detected only a few times. The chain uses TRBV30 and TRBJ1-3, with D uncertain. Trimming removed 4 bases from V and 1 base from J, with 11 bases in between. The germline V gene has CDR1 GTSNPN and CDR2 SVGIG (reference sequence). The CDR3 sequence is 14 residues long. In DNA form, the CDR3 reads TGTGCCTGGAAGCGACTAACGTCTGGAAACACCATATATTTT. Protein sequence: CAWKRLTSGNTIYF.

The chain links TRBV2 to TRBJ2-7; 13 bases fit TRBD2. J was trimmed by 7 bases and V by 7 bases; bases with no gene match: 7. This CDR3 region has 14 residues. Germline values: CDR1 SNHLY, CDR2 FYNNEI. The CDR3 protein is CASTGLAGTGEQYF. CDR3 DNA: TGTGCCAGCACGGGACTAGCGGGAACCGGTGAGCAGTACTTC. Full variable domain (remainder filled in from reference TRBV2 and TRBJ2-7): EPEVTQTPSHQVTQMGQEVILRCVPISNHLYFYWYRQILGQKVEFLVSFYNNEISEKSEIFDDQFSVERPDGSNFTLKIRSTKLEDSAMYFCASTGLAGTGEQYFGPGTRLTVT.

The genes are TRBV6-1 and TRBJ2-4, with D possibly TRBD2 on 6 matching bases. The CDR3 consists of 12 residues. Per germline, CDR1 MNHNS and CDR2 SASEGT. V dropped 7 bases and J dropped 8 bases, with 12 bases sitting between them. CDR3 in amino acids: CASMRGLDIQYF. The CDR3 nucleotides are TGTGCCAGCATGCGGGGTCTTGACATTCAGTACTTC.

The chain joins TRBV5-6 to TRBJ2-1; 8 positions match TRBD2. CDR1 is SGHDT and CDR2 is YYEEEE in the germline V gene. The ends lost 7 bases at V and 12 bases at J; junction bases unmatched: 18. The CDR3 is 15 amino acids. The CDR3 DNA is TGTGCCAGCCGCAGTAGGGGACTAGTTGAATTGGCGCAGTTCTTC. Translated, it gives CASRSRGLVELAQFF.

This chain links TRBV2 with TRBJ1-5; no clear D gene. This CDR3 is 16 amino acids long. Germline CDR1 reads SNHLY; CDR2 reads FYNNEI. The V and J ends lost 3 bases and 5 bases respectively, with 17 bases between them. The CDR3 loop reads CASSDEVAAGDQPQHF. CDR3 DNA sequence: TGTGCCAGCAGTGATGAAGTGGCAGCGGGCGATCAGCCCCAGCATTTT.

This clone was detected only a few times. The genes are TRBV6-5 and TRBJ2-1; perhaps TRBD2 as D (5 bases). The germline V gene has CDR1 MNHEY and CDR2 SVGAGI. CDR3 length equals 15 residues. The V and J ends lost 2 bases and 5 bases respectively, with 13 bases between them. CDR3: CASSYGWETDNEQFF. The CDR3 coding sequence is TGTGCCAGCAGTTACGGGTGGGAGACTGACAATGAGCAGTTCTTC.

This chain connects TRBV5-1 to TRBJ2-7; 7 bases map to TRBD2. The CDR3 has 14 amino acids. V lost 0 bases and J lost 4; bases outside the gene matches: 4. Germline values: CDR1 SGHRS, CDR2 YFSETQ. The CDR3 DNA reads as TGCGCCAGCAGCTTGGCTCAGGGAGGGTACGAGCAGTACTTC. Protein sequence: CASSLAQGGYEQYF.

Concerning this clone itself: One end of the junction fails to match germline, which may point to a read error. The rearrangement uses TRBV14 and TRBJ1-1, with a weak D call TRBD1 (5 bases). CDR3 size: 13 residues. Germline V gives CDR1 SGHDN, CDR2 FVKESK. In DNA, the CDR3 is TGTGCCAGCAGCCAAGATTTGCGGGCCGGGGGGATCTTT. Amino acids: CASSQDLRAGGIF.

V and J are TRBV5-1 and TRBJ1-2; 7 positions agree with TRBD1. Unmatched junction bases numbered 8, after V lost 1 base and J lost 5 bases. The CDR3 has 15 residues. The germline CDR1 and CDR2 sequences are SGHRS and YFSETQ. CDR3 amino acids: CASSLTTGQTYGYTF. CDR3 nucleotide sequence: TGCGCCAGCAGCTTGACCACGGGACAGACATATGGCTACACCTTC.

This clone was counted a single time. The V call is TRBV5-1, the J call TRBJ2-7; D is undetermined. Trimming shortened V by 0 bases and J by 6 bases, and 4 bases separated the two germline ends. Germline assignment: CDR1 SGHRS and CDR2 YFSETQ. This CDR3 is built from 11 residues. The CDR3 DNA sequence: TGCGCCAGCAGCTTGGGTCGCGAGCAGTACTTC. Its translation is CASSLGREQYF.

The V call is TRBV2, the J call TRBJ1-5; 9 nucleotides match TRBD1. In germline, CDR1 is SNHLY, CDR2 FYNNEI. Trimming removed 7 bases from V and 6 bases from J; junction bases left unmatched: 10. The CDR3 is 15 residues long. CDR3 in amino acids: CASKETGGVVQPQHF. CDR3 sequence (DNA): TGTGCCAGCAAAGAAACAGGGGGCGTGGTTCAGCCCCAGCATTTT.

The V call is TRBV6-6, the J call TRBJ2-7, with D possibly matching TRBD1 (7 bases). Germline V gene sequence: CDR1 MNHNY, CDR2 SVGAGI (reference sequence). CDR3 length equals 14 residues. Between the trimmed V and J ends, which lost 2 bases and 9 bases, there was a span of 17 bases. The CDR3 nucleotides read TGTGCCAGCAGTTACGCGGGACAGCCTGTAGGGCAGTACTTC. Amino acid sequence: CASSYAGQPVGQYF.

This clone was observed a few times. The rearrangement uses TRBV5-1 and TRBJ2-5; D might be TRBD1 (5 bases). V was pared by 2 bases and J by 2 bases, with 13 bases between. The germline gives CDR1 SGHRS, CDR2 YFSETQ. CDR3 length equals 15 residues. The CDR3 spells CASSFYRQSQETQYF. The CDR3 region has the DNA TGCGCCAGCAGCTTCTACCGACAGTCGCAAGAGACCCAGTACTTC.

This clone was seen more than once but under ten times. The chain couples TRBV18 to TRBJ2-7; D is possibly TRBD2 (5 bases). Germline assignment: CDR1 KGHSH and CDR2 LQKENI. Trimming stripped 4 bases from V and 5 bases from J, with 15 bases between. The CDR3 is made up of 14 amino acids. CDR3 in amino acids: CASSHNREMDEQYF. The CDR3 DNA reads TGTGCCAGCTCACATAACCGGGAAATGGACGAGCAGTACTTC.

This clone was seen only once. The chain combines TRBV19 with TRBJ2-5, with D perhaps TRBD1 (5 bases). Looked up from germline, CDR1 is LNHDA and CDR2 is SQIVND (reference sequence). Trimming shortened V by 8 bases and J by 3 bases, and 13 bases separated the two germline ends. The CDR3 covers 13 residues. CDR3 in DNA: TGTGCCAGTGGACACCCCCTGGAAGAGACCCAGTACTTC. Translation gives CASGHPLEETQYF.

V is TRBV6-1 and J is TRBJ2-6; maybe TRBD2 (7 bases). The CDR3 spans 15 residues. Germline loops: CDR1 MNHNS, CDR2 SASEGT. The V end was cut by 6 bases, the J end by 11 bases, with 20 bases between. The CDR3 DNA sequence: TGTGCCAGCAGAGGCGGGGGCCCTGATCTTCACGTCCTGACTTTC. Amino acid sequence: CASRGGGPDLHVLTF.

As DNA, the CDR3 is TGCGCCAGCAGGGGACAGGGGGGGAACACTGAAGCTTTCTTT. It specifies CASRGQGGNTEAFF. The chain is built from TRBV5-1 and TRBJ1-1; TRBD1 agrees at 11 bases. CDR3 size: 14 residues. Germline lookup yields CDR1 SGHRS and CDR2 YFSETQ. J gave up 1 base and V 5 bases, and 1 base lay outside the gene matches.

V and J are TRBV6-1 and TRBJ1-5; 7 bases are a match to TRBD1. V was pared by 6 bases and J by 9 bases, with 11 bases of the junction left unmatched. CDR3 size: 14 residues. Germline CDR1 MNHNS, CDR2 SASEGT. In nucleotides, the CDR3 is TGTGCCAGCAGCGCCGGAGGGACAGACATGCCCCAGCATTTT. As protein: CASSAGGTDMPQHF.

The V and J genes are TRBV19 and TRBJ2-3; the D gene is possibly TRBD2 (6 bases). This CDR3 contains 16 residues. Per the germline V gene, CDR1 is LNHDA and CDR2 is SQIVND (reference sequence). Trimming removed 3 bases from V and 0 bases from J, with 13 bases in between. The CDR3 nucleotides read TGTGCCAGTAGTATGTGGGTTAGCGGTAGCACAGATACGCAGTATTTT. Translating it yields CASSMWVSGSTDTQYF.

This clone was seen just once. The V and J genes are TRBV6-1 and TRBJ2-1; 8 bases match TRBD1. There are 16 residues in the CDR3. The V segment lost 1 base and the J segment 14 bases; nucleotides outside the gene matches: 16. Looked up from germline, CDR1 is MNHNS and CDR2 is SASEGT. For the CDR3, the DNA is TGTGCCAGCAGTGAAGAGGCCGCGGGACAGGTACTTGGGGAGTTCTTC. Residues: CASSEEAAGQVLGEFF.

The CDR3 protein is CSVGRGQGRNYEQYF. The CDR3 DNA sequence: TGCAGCGTTGGGCGGGGGCAGGGCCGAAACTACGAGCAGTACTTC. V and J are TRBV29-1 and TRBJ2-7, with D tentatively TRBD2 (7 bases). Trimming removed 4 bases from V and 3 bases from J, with 19 bases in between. CDR1 and CDR2 from the germline V gene are SQVTM and ANQGSEA. The CDR3 loop spans 15 amino acids.

This clone was seen only once. This chain's CDR3 is CASSQSTGESSYEQYF. The CDR3 DNA follows: TGCGCCAGCAGCCAATCGACAGGGGAATCCTCCTACGAGCAGTACTTC. The rearrangement joins TRBV4-1 to TRBJ2-7; 8 nucleotides line up with TRBD1. There are 16 residues in the CDR3. From germline, CDR1 is MGHRA and CDR2 YSYEKL. Trimming took 2 bases from V and 0 from J; bases not matched to a gene: 6.

This chain connects TRBV6-6 to TRBJ1-1, with D tentatively TRBD1 (5 bases). The V gene's germline CDR1 is MNHNY and CDR2 SVGAGI (reference sequence). The CDR3 covers 14 residues. Trimming took 0 bases from V and 0 from J, leaving 5 bases between them. Here the CDR3 reads CASSYSTVNTEAFF. The CDR3 region has the DNA TGTGCCAGCAGTTACTCGACAGTGAACACTGAAGCTTTCTTT.

This clone was counted a few times. This chain connects TRBV7-9 to TRBJ1-2; a weak D match, TRBD1 (6 bases). The CDR3 consists of 18 residues. The germline CDR1 and CDR2 sequences are SEHNR and FQNEAQ (reference sequence). V was shortened by 5 bases and J by 2 bases, with 24 bases between the two germline ends. CDR3: CASSESESGALSNYGYTF. Here the CDR3 DNA reads TGTGCCAGCAGCGAGAGTGAGTCAGGGGCCTTATCCAACTATGGCTACACCTTC. The whole variable domain, remainder taken from reference TRBV7-9 and TRBJ1-2, is DTGVSQNPRHKITKRGQNVTFRCDPISEHNRLYWYRQTLGQGPEFLTYFQNEAQLEKSRLLSDRFSAERPKGSFSTLEIQRTEQGDSAMYLCASSESESGALSNYGYTFGSGTRLTVV.